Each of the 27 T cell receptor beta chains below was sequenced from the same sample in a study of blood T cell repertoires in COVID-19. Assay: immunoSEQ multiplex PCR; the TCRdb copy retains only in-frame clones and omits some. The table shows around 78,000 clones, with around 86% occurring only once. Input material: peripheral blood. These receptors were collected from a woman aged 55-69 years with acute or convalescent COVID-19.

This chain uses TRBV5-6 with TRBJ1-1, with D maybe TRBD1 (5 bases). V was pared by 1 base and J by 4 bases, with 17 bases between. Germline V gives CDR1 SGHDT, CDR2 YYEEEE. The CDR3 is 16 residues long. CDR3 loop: CASSLRGSGSVTEAFF. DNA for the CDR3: TGTGCCAGCAGCTTGCGGGGGTCCGGATCGGTCACTGAAGCTTTCTTT.

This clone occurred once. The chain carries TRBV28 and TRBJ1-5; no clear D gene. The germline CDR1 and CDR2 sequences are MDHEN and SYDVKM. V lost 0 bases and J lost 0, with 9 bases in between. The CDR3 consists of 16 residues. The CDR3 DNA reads TGTGCCAGCAGTTTATGGACACTGTATAGCAATCAGCCCCAGCATTTT. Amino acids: CASSLWTLYSNQPQHF. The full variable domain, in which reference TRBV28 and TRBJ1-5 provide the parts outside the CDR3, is DVKVTQSSRYLVKRTGEKVFLECVQDMDHENMFWYRQDPGLGLRLIYFSYDVKMKEKGDIPEGYSVSREKKERFSLILESASTNQTSMYLCASSLWTLYSNQPQHFGDGTRLSIL.

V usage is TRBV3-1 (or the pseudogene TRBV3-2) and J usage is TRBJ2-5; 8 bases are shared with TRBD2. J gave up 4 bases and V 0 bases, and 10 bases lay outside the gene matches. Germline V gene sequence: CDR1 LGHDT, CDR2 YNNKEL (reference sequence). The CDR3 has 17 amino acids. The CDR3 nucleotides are TGTGCCAGCAGCCAAGATCCACCGGGAGGGACGCGAGAGACCCAGTACTTC. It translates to CASSQDPPGGTRETQYF.

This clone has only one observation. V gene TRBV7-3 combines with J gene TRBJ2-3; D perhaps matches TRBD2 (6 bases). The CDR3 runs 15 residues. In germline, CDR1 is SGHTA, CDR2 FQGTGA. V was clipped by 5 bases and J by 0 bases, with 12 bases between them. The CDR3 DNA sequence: TGTGCCAGCAGCCCGGGACTCGCTAGCACAGATACGCAGTATTTT. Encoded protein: CASSPGLASTDTQYF.

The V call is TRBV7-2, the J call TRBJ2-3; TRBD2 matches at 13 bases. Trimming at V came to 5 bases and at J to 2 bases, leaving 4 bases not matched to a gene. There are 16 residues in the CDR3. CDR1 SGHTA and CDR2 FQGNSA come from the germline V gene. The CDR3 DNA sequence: TGTGCCAGCAGCCGGACTAGCGGGAGACTCACAGATACGCAGTATTTT. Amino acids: CASSRTSGRLTDTQYF.

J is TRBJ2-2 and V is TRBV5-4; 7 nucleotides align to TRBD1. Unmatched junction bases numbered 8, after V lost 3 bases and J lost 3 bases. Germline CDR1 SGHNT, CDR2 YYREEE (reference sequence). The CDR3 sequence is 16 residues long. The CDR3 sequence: CASSSRQGKDTGELFF. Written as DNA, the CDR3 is TGTGCCAGCAGCTCCAGACAGGGCAAGGACACCGGGGAGCTGTTTTTT. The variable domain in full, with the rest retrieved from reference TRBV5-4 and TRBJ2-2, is ETGVTQSPTHLIKTRGQQVTLRCSSQSGHNTVSWYQQALGQGPQFIFQYYREEENGRGNFPPRFSGLQFPNYSSELNVNALELDDSALYLCASSSRQGKDTGELFFGEGSRLTVL.

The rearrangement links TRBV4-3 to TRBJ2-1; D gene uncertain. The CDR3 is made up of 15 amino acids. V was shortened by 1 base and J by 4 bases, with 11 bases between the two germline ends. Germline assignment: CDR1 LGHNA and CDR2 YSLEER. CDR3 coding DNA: TGCGCCAGCAGCCAAGGCCGACAAAAGTACAATGAGCAGTTCTTC. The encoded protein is CASSQGRQKYNEQFF.

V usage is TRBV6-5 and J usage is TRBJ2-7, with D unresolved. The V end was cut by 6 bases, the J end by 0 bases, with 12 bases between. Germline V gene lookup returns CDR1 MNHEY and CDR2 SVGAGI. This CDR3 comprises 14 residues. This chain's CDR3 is CASSNVFSSYEQYF. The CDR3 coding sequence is TGTGCCAGCAGCAACGTCTTTAGCTCCTACGAGCAGTACTTC.

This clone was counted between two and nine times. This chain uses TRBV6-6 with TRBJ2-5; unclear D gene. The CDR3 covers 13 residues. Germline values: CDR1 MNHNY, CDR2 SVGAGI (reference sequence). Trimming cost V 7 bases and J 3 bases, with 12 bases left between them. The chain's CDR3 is CASTAPQKETQYF. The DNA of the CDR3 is TGTGCCAGCACCGCACCCCAGAAAGAGACCCAGTACTTC.

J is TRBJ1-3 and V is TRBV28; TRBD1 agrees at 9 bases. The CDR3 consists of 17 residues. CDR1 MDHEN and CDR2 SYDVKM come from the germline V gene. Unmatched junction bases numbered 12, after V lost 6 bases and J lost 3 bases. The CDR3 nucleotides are TGTGCCAGCAGCAGACCTCAACAGGGGGCAAATGGAAACACCATATATTTT. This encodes CASSRPQQGANGNTIYF.

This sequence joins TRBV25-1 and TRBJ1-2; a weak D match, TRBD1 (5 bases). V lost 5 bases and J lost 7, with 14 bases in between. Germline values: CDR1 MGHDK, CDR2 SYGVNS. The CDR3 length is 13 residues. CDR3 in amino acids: CASSLAGLAGYTF. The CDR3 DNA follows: TGTGCCAGCAGTCTGGCAGGGTTGGCTGGCTACACCTTC.

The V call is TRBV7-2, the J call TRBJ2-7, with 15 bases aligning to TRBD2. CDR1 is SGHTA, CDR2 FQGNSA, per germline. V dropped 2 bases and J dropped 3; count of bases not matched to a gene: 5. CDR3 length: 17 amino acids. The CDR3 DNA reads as TGTGCCAGCAGCTTATGGACTAGCGGGGGGGTAGGCTACGAGCAGTACTTC. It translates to CASSLWTSGGVGYEQYF.

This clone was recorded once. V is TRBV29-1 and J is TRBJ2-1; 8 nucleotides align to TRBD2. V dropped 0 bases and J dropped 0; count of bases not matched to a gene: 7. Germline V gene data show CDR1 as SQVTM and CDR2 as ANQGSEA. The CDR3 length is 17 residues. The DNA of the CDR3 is TGCAGCGTTGAAGAACCCGGGGGGGCCTCCTCCTACAATGAGCAGTTCTTC. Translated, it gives CSVEEPGGASSYNEQFF.

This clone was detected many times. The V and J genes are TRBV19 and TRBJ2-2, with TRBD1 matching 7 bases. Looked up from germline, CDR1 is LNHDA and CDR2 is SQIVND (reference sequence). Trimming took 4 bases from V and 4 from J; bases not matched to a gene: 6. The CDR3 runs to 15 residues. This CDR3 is CASSSDRDSTGELFF. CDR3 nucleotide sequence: TGTGCCAGTAGTAGTGACAGGGATTCCACCGGGGAGCTGTTTTTT.

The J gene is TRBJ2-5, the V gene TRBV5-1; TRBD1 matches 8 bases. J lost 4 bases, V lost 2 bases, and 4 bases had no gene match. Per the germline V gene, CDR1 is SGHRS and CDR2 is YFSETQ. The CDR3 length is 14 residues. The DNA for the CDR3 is TGCGCCAGCAGCTTCCAGGGGGCGGGAGAGACCCAGTACTTC. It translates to CASSFQGAGETQYF.

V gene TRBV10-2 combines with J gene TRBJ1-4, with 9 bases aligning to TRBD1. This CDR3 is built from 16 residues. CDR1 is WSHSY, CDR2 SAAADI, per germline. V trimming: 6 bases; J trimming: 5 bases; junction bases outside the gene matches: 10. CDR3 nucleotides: TGCGCCAGCAGAGGGAATTTCGGGACAGGGAATGAAAAACTGTTTTTT. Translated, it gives CASRGNFGTGNEKLFF.

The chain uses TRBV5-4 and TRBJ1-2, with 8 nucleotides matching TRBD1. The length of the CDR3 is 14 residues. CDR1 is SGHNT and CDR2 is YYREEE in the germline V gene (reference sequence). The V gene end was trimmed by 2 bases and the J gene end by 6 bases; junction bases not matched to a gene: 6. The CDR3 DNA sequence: TGTGCCAGCAGCTTCGGACAGGGTAGGAATGGCTACACCTTC. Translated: CASSFGQGRNGYTF.

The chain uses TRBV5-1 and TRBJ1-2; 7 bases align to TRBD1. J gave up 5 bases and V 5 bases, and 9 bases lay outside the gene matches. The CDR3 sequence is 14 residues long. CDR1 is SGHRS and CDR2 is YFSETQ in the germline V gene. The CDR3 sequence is CASRAYGTDYGYTF. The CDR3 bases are TGCGCCAGCAGGGCATACGGGACAGATTATGGCTACACCTTC.

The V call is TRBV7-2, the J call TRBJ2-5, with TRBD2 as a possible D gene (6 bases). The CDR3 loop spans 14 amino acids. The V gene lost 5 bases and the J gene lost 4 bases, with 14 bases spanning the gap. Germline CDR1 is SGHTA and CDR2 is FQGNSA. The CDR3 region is CASSAGAGRETQYF. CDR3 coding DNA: TGTGCCAGCAGCGCCGGGGCGGGGCGAGAGACCCAGTACTTC.

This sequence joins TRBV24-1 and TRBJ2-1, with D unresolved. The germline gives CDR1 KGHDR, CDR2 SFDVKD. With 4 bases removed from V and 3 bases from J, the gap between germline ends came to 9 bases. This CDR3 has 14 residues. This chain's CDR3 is CATSEEARYNEQFF. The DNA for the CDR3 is TGTGCCACCAGTGAGGAAGCGCGCTACAATGAGCAGTTCTTC.

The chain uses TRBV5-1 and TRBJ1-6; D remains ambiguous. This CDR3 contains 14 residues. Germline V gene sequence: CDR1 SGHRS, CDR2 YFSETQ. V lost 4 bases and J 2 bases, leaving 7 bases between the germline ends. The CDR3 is CASSPQTYNSPLHF. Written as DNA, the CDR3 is TGCGCCAGCAGCCCCCAGACCTATAATTCACCCCTCCACTTT.

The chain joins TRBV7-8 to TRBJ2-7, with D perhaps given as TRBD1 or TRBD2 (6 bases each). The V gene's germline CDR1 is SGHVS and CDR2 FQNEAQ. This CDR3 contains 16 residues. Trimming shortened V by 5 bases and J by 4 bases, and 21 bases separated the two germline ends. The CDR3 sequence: CASSQGTAGTPYEQYF. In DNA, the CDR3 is TGTGCCAGCAGCCAGGGGACTGCGGGAACCCCATACGAGCAGTACTTC.

The CDR3 nucleotides read TGTGCCAGCAGCCAAGATTCGTCGTGGCCCTCAGCTTTCTTT. This translates into CASSQDSSWPSAFF. The J gene is TRBJ1-1, the V gene TRBV3-1 (or the pseudogene TRBV3-2); D is unresolved. Trimming pared 0 bases from V and 10 bases from J, leaving 15 bases between. The CDR3 has 14 residues. The germline gives CDR1 LGHDT, CDR2 YNNKEL (reference sequence).

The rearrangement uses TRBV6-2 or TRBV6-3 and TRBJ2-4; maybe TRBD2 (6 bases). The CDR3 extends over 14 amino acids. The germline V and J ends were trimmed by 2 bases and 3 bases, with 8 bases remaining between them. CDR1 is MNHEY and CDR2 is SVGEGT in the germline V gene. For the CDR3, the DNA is TGTGCCAGCAGTTACGGAGGGGTCAAAAACATTCAGTACTTC. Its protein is CASSYGGVKNIQYF.

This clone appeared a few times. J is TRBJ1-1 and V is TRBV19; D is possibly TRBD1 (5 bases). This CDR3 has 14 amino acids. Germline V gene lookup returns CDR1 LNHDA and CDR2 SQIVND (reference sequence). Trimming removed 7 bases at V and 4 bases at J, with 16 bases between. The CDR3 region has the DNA TGTGCCAGTACCTTAGACAGCTGGGGCACTGAAGCTTTCTTT. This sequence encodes CASTLDSWGTEAFF. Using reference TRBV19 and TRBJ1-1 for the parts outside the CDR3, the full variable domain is DGGITQSPKYLFRKEGQNVTLSCEQNLNHDAMYWYRQDPGQGLRLIYYSQIVNDFQKGDIAEGYSVSREKKESFPLTVTSAQKNPTAFYLCASTLDSWGTEAFFGQGTRLTVV.

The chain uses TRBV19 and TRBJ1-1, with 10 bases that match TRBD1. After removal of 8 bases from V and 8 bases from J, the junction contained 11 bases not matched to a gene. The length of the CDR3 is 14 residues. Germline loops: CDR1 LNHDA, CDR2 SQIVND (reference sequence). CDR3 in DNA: TGTGCCAGTCGGACAGGGGGTTCCGTTTTGGAAGCTTTCTTT. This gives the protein CASRTGGSVLEAFF.

The CDR3 sequence is CASSLGGSLADNEQFF. CDR3 sequence (DNA): TGTGCCAGCAGCTTAGGGGGTTCACTAGCGGACAATGAGCAGTTCTTC. The chain uses TRBV7-7 and TRBJ2-1; 8 bases map to TRBD2. The CDR3 spans 16 residues. Germline CDR1 reads SSHAT; CDR2 reads FNYEAQ (reference sequence). Unmatched junction bases numbered 7, after V lost 1 base and J lost 5 bases.